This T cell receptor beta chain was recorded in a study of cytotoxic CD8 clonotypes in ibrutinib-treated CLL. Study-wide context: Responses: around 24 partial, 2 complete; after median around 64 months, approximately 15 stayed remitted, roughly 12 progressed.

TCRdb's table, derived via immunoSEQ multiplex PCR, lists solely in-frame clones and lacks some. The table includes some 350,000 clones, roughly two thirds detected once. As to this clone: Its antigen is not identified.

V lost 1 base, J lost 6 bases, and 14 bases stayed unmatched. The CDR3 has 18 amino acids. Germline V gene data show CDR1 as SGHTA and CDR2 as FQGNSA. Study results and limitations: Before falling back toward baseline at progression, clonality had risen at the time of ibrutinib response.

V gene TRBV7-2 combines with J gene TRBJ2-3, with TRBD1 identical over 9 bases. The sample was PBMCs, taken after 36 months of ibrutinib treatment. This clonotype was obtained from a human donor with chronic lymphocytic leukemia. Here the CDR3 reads CASSLVVGQGRIWDTQYF. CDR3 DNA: TGTGCCAGCAGCTTAGTGGTTGGACAGGGGAGAATTTGGGATACGCAGTATTTT.